This T cell receptor (beta chain) originates from a study of patients and donors after allogeneic stem cell transplantation. From the RT-PCR reads, TCRdb called clonotypes with MiXCR, one entry per CDR3 protein. The sample holds around 200,000 distinct CDR3 sequences, 38% seen once. V was pared by 5 bases and J by 12 bases, with 11 bases between. Germline CDR1 LNHNV, CDR2 YYDKDF (reference sequence). The CDR3 contains 11 residues. Sequencing used blood, either unsorted or a sorted T cell fraction (not recorded which). This sequence joins TRBV15 and TRBJ1-5; unclear D gene. The sequence was collected from a human donor who was either an allogeneic HSCT recipient or a stem cell or donor lymphocyte infusion donor (not recorded which). It is not recorded whose cells these are; they may come from a transplant donor. This CDR3 reads CATSHQTVQHF. DNA of the CDR3: TGTGCCACCAGCCATCAGACGGTCCAGCATTTT.